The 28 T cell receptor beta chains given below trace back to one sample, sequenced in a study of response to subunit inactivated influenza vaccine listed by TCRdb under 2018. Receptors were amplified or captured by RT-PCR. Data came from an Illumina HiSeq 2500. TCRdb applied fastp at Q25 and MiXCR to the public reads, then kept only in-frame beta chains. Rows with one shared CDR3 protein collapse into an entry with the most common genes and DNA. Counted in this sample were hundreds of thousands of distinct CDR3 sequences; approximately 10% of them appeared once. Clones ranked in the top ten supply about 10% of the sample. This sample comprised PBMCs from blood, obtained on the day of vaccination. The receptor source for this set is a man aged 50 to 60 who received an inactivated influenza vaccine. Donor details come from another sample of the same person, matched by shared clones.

The CDR3 region is CASSQVSENTEAFF. CDR3 coding DNA: TGCGCCAGCAGCCAAGTGTCCGAGAACACTGAAGCTTTCTTT. The chain joins TRBV4-1 to TRBJ1-1; D is ambiguous. Germline V lookup: CDR1 MGHRA, CDR2 YSYEKL. The CDR3 spans 14 residues. V was shortened by 1 base and J by 1 base, with 7 bases between the two germline ends.

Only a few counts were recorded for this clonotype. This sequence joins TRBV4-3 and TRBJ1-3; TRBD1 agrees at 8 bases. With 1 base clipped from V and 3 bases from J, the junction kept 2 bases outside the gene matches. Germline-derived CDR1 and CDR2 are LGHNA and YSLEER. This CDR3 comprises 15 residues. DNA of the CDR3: TGCGCCAGCAGCCAAGCGGGACAGGTTGGAAACACCATATATTTT. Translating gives CASSQAGQVGNTIYF.

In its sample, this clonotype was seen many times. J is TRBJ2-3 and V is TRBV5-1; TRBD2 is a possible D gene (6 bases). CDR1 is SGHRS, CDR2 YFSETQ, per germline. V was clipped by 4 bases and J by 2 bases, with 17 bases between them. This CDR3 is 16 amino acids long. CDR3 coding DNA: TGCGCCAGCAGCCCGGCGGGGACTTATGCCACAGATACGCAGTATTTT. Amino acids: CASSPAGTYATDTQYF. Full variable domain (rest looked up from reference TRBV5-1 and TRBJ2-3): KAGVTQTPRYLIKTRGQQVTLSCSPISGHRSVSWYQQTPGQGLQFLFEYFSETQRNKGNFPGRFSGRQFSNSRSEMNVSTLELGDSALYLCASSPAGTYATDTQYFGPGTRLTVL.

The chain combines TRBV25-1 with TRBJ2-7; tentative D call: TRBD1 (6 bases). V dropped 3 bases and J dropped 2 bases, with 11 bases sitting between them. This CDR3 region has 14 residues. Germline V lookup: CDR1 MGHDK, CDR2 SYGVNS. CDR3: CASSDGQGTYEQYF. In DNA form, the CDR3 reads TGTGCCAGCAGTGACGGGCAGGGGACCTACGAGCAGTACTTC.

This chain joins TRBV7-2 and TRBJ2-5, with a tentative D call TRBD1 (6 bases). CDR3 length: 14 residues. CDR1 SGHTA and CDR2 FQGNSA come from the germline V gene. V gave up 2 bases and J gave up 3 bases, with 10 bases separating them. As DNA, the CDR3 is TGTGCCAGCAGCTTAAACTGGACAGAAGAGACCCAGTACTTC. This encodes CASSLNWTEETQYF.

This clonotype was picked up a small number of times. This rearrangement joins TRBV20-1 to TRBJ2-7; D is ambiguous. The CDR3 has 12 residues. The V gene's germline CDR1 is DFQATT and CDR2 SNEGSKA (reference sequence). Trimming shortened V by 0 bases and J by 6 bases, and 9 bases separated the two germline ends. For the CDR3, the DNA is TGCAGTGCTAGAGAGCCGGCCGCCGAGCAGTACTTC. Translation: CSAREPAAEQYF.

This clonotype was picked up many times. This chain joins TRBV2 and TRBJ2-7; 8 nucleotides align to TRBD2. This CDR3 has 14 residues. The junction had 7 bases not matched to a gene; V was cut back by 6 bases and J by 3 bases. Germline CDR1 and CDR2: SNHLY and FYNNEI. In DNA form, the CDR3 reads TGTGCCAGCAGCCCTAGACTAGCGAACTACGAGCAGTACTTC. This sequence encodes CASSPRLANYEQYF.

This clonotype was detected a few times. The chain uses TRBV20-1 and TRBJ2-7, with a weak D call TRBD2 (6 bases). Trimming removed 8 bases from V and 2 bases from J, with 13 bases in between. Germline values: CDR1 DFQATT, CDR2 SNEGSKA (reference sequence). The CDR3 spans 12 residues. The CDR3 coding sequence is TGCAGTTCGGGACTTTATCCCTACGAGCAGTACTTC. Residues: CSSGLYPYEQYF.

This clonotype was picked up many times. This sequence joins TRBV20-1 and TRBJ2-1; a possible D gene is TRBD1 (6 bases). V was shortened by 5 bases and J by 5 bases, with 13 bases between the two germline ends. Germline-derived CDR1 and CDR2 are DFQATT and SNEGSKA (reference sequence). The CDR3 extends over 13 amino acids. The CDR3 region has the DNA TGCAGTGCTCGCCCCACAGGGAACAATGAGCAGTTCTTC. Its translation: CSARPTGNNEQFF.

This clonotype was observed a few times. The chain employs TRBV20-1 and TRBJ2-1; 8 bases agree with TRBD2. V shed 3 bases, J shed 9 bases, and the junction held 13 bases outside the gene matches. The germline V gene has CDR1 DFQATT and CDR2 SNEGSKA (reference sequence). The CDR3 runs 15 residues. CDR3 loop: CSASQIGTSPVEQFF. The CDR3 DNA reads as TGCAGTGCTAGCCAGATCGGGACTAGTCCCGTTGAGCAGTTCTTC.

DNA for the CDR3: TGTGCCAGCAATGGTTTGAGGGGAAGGACTGAAGCTTTCTTT. This gives the protein CASNGLRGRTEAFF. The J gene is TRBJ1-1, the V gene TRBV7-8; tentative D call: TRBD1 (5 bases). The germline CDR1 and CDR2 sequences are SGHVS and FQNEAQ. The CDR3 has 14 residues. V was shortened by 7 bases and J by 5 bases, with 17 bases between the two germline ends.

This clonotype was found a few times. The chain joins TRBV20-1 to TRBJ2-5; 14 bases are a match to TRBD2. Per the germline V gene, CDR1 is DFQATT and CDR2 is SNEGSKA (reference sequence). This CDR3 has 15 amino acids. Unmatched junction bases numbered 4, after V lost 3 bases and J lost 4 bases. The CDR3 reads CSASGLAGGRETQYF. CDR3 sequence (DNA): TGCAGTGCTAGCGGACTAGCGGGAGGTCGAGAGACCCAGTACTTC.

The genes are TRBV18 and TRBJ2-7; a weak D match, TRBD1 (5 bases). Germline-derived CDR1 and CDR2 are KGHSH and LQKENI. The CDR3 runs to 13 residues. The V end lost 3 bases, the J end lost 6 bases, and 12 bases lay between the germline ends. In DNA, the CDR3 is TGTGCCAGCTCACCGGGTACAGGTACCGAGCAGTACTTC. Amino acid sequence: CASSPGTGTEQYF. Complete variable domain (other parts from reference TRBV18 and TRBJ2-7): NAGVMQNPRHLVRRRGQEARLRCSPMKGHSHVYWYRQLPEEGLKFMVYLQKENIIDESGMPKERFSAEFPKEGPSILRIQQVVRGDSAAYFCASSPGTGTEQYFGPGTRLTVT.

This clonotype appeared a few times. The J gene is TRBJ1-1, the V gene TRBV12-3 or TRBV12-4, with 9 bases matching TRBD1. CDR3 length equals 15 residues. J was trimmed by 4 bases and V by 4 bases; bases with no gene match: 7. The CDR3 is CASSSRQGVGTEAFF. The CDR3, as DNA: TGTGCCAGCAGTTCTCGACAGGGGGTCGGCACTGAAGCTTTCTTT.

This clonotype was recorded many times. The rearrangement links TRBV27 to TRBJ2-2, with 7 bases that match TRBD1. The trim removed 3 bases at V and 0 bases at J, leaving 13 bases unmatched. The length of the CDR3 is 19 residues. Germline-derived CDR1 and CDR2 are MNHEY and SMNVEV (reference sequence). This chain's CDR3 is CASSLFGTEFSANTGELFF. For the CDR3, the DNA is TGTGCCAGCAGTTTGTTTGGGACAGAATTCTCCGCGAACACCGGGGAGCTGTTTTTT.

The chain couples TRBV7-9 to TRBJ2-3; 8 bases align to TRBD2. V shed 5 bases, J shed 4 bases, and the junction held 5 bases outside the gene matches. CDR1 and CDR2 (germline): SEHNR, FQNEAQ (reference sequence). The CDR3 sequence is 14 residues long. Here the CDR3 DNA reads TGTGCCAGCAGCCGCGGGAGGAGCGCAGATACGCAGTATTTT. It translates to CASSRGRSADTQYF.

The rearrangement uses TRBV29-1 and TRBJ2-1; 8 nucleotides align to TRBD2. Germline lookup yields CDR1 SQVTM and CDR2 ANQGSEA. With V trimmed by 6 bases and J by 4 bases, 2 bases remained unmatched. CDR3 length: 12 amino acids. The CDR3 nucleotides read TGCAGCGTGAGCGGGAGTTACAATGAGCAGTTCTTC. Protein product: CSVSGSYNEQFF.

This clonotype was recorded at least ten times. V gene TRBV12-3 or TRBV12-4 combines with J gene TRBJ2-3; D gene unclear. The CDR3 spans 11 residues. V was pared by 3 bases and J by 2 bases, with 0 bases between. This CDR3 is CASSFTDTQYF. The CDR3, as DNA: TGTGCCAGCAGTTTCACAGATACGCAGTATTTT.

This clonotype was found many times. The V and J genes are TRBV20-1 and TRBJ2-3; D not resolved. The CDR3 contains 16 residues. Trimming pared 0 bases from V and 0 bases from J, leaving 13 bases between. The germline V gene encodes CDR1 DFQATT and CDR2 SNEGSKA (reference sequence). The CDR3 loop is CSARDSHRSSTDTQYF. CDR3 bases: TGCAGTGCTAGAGATAGTCACCGGTCTAGCACAGATACGCAGTATTTT.

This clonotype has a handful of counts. CDR3 sequence: CASSHLIEYEQYF. The DNA for the CDR3 is TGCGCCAGCAGCCACCTGATCGAGTACGAGCAGTACTTC. The genes are TRBV4-1 and TRBJ2-7; D is unclear. Germline values: CDR1 MGHRA, CDR2 YSYEKL. The CDR3 has 13 residues. V was cut by 3 bases and J by 4 bases, with 10 bases left in between.

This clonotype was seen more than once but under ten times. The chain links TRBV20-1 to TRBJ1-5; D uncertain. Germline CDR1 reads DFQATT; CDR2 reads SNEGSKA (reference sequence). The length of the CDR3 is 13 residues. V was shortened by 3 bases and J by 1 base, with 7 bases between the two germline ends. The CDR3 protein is CSASIASNQPQHF. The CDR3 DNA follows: TGCAGTGCTAGTATCGCCAGCAATCAGCCCCAGCATTTT.

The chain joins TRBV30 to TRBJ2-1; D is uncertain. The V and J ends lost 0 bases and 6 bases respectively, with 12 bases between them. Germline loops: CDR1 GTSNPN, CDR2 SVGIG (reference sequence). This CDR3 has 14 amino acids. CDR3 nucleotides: TGTGCCTGGAGTGTATCGGTACAGATCAATGAGCAGTTCTTC. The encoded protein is CAWSVSVQINEQFF.

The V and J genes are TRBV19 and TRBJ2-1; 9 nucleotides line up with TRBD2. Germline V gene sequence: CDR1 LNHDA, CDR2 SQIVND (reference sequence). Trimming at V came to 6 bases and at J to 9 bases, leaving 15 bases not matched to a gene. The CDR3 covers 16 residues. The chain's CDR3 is CASRGLLAGRNSEQFF. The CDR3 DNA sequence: TGTGCCAGTAGAGGTCTTCTAGCGGGGCGGAATAGTGAGCAGTTCTTC. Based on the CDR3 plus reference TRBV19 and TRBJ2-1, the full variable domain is DGGITQSPKYLFRKEGQNVTLSCEQNLNHDAMYWYRQDPGQGLRLIYYSQIVNDFQKGDIAEGYSVSREKKESFPLTVTSAQKNPTAFYLCASRGLLAGRNSEQFFGPGTRLTVL.

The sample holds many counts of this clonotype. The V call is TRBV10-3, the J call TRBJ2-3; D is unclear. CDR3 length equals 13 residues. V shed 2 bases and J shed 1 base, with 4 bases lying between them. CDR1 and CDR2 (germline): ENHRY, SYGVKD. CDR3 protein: CAISERGTDTQYF. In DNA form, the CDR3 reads TGTGCCATCAGTGAGCGGGGCACAGATACGCAGTATTTT.

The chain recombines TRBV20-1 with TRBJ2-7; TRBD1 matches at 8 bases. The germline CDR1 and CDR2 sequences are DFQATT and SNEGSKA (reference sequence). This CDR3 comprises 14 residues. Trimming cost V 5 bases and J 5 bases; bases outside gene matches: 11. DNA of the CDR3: TGCAGTGCTTCTAAGGGGACAGGCAACAACGAGCAGTACTTC. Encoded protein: CSASKGTGNNEQYF.

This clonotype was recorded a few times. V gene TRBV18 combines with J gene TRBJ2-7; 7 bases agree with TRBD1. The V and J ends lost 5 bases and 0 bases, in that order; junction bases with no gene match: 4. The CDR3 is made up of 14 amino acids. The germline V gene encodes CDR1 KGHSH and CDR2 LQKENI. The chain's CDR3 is CASSTGATSYEQYF. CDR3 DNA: TGTGCCAGCTCAACAGGGGCCACCTCCTACGAGCAGTACTTC.

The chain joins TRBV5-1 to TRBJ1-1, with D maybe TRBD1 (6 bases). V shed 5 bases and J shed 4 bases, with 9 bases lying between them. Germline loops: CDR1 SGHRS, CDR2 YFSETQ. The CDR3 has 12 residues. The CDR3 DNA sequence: TGCGCCAGCAGAAAAGGGGGCACTGAAGCTTTCTTT. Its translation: CASRKGGTEAFF.

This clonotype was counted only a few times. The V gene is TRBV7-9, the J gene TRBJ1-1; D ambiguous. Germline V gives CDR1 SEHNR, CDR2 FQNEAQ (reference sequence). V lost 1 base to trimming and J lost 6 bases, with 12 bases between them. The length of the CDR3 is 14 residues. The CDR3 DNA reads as TGTGCCAGCAGCTTAGGTTCGCTGGATGCTGAAGCTTTCTTT. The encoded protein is CASSLGSLDAEAFF.